Given below is one T cell receptor (beta chain) in context. Its specificity is not known. Germline loops: CDR1 SGHVS, CDR2 FQNEAQ. Between the trimmed V and J ends, which lost 2 bases and 0 bases, there was a span of 11 bases. The CDR3 is made up of 16 amino acids. Focal radiation and CTLA-4 blockade (ipilimumab) were tested in chemo-refractory metastatic non-small-cell lung cancer patients. The sample comes from a study of radiotherapy plus CTLA-4 blockade in lung cancer. Study information: Objective responses occurred in 18% of patients; 25% to 40% had disease control.

Here immunoSEQ multiplex PCR was the method, and the copy in TCRdb shows in-frame clones only, minus some. The table records 45,000 to 55,000 clones, nearly 90% of them present only once. General observations from the study: Expansion in blood of tumor-derived TCR clones was seen after radiotherapy plus ipilimumab.

This TCR derives from a human donor with non-small cell lung cancer whose response to radiotherapy plus ipilimumab could not be evaluated. The specimen was peripheral blood, collected from a patient treated with radiotherapy plus ipilimumab. V is TRBV7-8 and J is TRBJ2-1; a weak D match, TRBD2 (6 bases). CDR3 protein: CASSLKAGFSYNEQFF. The DNA of the CDR3 is TGTGCCAGCAGCTTAAAAGCGGGCTTCTCCTACAATGAGCAGTTCTTC.